The rows below give T cell receptor beta chains drawn from one sample of a study of PD-L1 blockade in urothelial cancer. TCRdb keeps only in-frame clones here, not all; method: immunoSEQ multiplex PCR. Here the sample spans about 95,000 clones, about nine tenths being singletons. The sequencing here drew on PBMCs, taken around atezolizumab (anti-PD-L1) treatment. The receptor set was obtained from a man between 60 and 75 years old with urothelial cancer. Both conserved end residues are part of each CDR3. A D gene is named only where the DNA matches it firmly. Clone size appears in some rows only: once, few, many, or a class for an expanded clone.

d_call	v_call	clone_size	j_call	cdr3_aa	cdr3_nt
TRBD1	TRBV7-2	.	TRBJ1-6	CASSVTGLDSPLHF	TGTGCCAGCAGCGTGACAGGGTTGGATTCACCCCTCCACTTT
.	TRBV6-5	.	TRBJ1-6	CASSYGLTYNSPLHF	TGTGCCAGCAGTTATGGGCTAACCTATAATTCACCCCTCCACTTT
.	TRBV7-2	once	TRBJ1-4	CASSLAVAGKLFF	TGTGCCAGCAGCTTAGCGGTGGCGGGGAAACTGTTTTTT
.	TRBV19	.	TRBJ1-4	CASSLHRAEGEKLFF	TGTGCCAGTAGTCTCCACAGGGCCGAGGGTGAAAAACTGTTTTTT
.	TRBV9	.	TRBJ2-1	CASSVRALKTYNEQFF	TGTGCCAGCAGCGTCCGAGCGCTGAAAACTTACAATGAGCAGTTCTTC
.	TRBV7-7	.	TRBJ2-3	CASSELQDTDTQYF	TGTGCTAGCAGCGAATTACAGGACACAGATACGCAGTATTTT
TRBD1	TRBV11-3	.	TRBJ1-2	CASSPDRGGYTF	TGTGCCAGCAGCCCCGACAGGGGTGGCTACACCTTC
TRBD1	TRBV6-5	.	TRBJ1-5	CASSSGTGFGQPQHF	TGTGCCAGCAGTTCTGGGACAGGGTTTGGCCAGCCCCAGCATTTT
.	TRBV27	.	TRBJ1-1	CASSLFPPKPNTEAFF	TGTGCCAGCAGCCTCTTCCCCCCCAAGCCTAACACTGAAGCTTTCTTT
.	TRBV7-2	once	TRBJ2-1	CASSFMGLQHNEQFF	TGTGCCAGCAGCTTTATGGGACTTCAACACAATGAGCAGTTCTTC
.	TRBV13	.	TRBJ2-7	CATGEIYEQYF	TGTGCCACCGGGGAAATCTACGAGCAGTACTTC
.	TRBV5-1	.	TRBJ1-2	CASSLEAGGLAGYTF	TGCGCCAGCAGCTTGGAGGCGGGGGGCTTGGCTGGCTACACCTTC
.	TRBV29-1	.	TRBJ2-7	CSVSSGSYEQYF	TGCAGCGTTTCCTCAGGGTCCTACGAGCAGTACTTC
.	TRBV9	.	TRBJ2-7	CASSVQDIGSYEQYF	TGTGCCAGCAGCGTACAGGACATCGGCTCCTACGAGCAGTACTTC
.	TRBV2	.	TRBJ1-5	CASSEVRNQPQHF	TGTGCCAGCAGTGAAGTCCGGAATCAGCCCCAGCATTTT
.	TRBV6-5	.	TRBJ2-3	CASGGASTDTQYF	TGTGCCAGCGGGGGCGCTAGCACAGATACGCAGTATTTT
TRBD2	TRBV4-2	.	TRBJ2-1	CASSRILRAGVVYNEQFF	TGTGCCAGCAGCCGAATTCTTCGGGCGGGAGTAGTTTACAATGAGCAGTTCTTC
.	TRBV27	.	TRBJ2-7	CASSYDIQAYEQYF	TGTGCCAGCAGCTACGACATTCAGGCCTACGAGCAGTACTTC
TRBD2	TRBV29-1	.	TRBJ2-7	CSVEVSGRALAYEQYF	TGCAGCGTTGAGGTTAGCGGGAGGGCCTTGGCCTACGAGCAGTACTTC
TRBD2	TRBV30	.	TRBJ2-1	CAWSAGLAGHEQFF	TGTGCCTGGAGCGCTGGACTAGCAGGCCATGAGCAGTTCTTC
.	TRBV29-1	.	TRBJ2-5	CSVGSRGGETQYF	TGCAGCGTTGGTAGCCGAGGGGGAGAGACCCAGTACTTC
TRBD2	TRBV7-2	.	TRBJ2-1	CASSLLREGYNEQFF	TGTGCCAGCAGCTTATTGCGGGAGGGGTACAATGAGCAGTTCTTC
TRBD2	TRBV6-1	.	TRBJ2-3	CASGSSGRTDTQYF	TGTGCCAGCGGGTCTAGCGGACGCACAGATACGCAGTATTTT
.	TRBV9	.	TRBJ1-1	CASSADPEASMNTEAFF	TGTGCCAGCAGCGCAGACCCCGAGGCGTCCATGAACACTGAAGCTTTCTTT
TRBD1	TRBV13	.	TRBJ1-1	CASSLQGAGEAFF	TGTGCCAGCAGCTTACAGGGGGCTGGTGAAGCTTTCTTT
.	TRBV10-3	.	TRBJ2-2	CATQENTGELFF	TGTGCCACACAGGAGAACACCGGGGAGCTGTTTTTT
.	TRBV7-8	.	TRBJ2-1	CASSLKQVSSYNEQFF	TGTGCCAGCAGCTTAAAACAGGTTAGCTCCTACAATGAGCAGTTCTTC
TRBD1	TRBV29-1	once	TRBJ2-7	CSFSGTGASEQYF	TGCAGCTTTTCCGGGACAGGGGCCTCGGAGCAGTACTTC
TRBD1	TRBV10-3	.	TRBJ2-1	CAISENPGQGLNEQFF	TGTGCCATCAGTGAGAATCCGGGACAGGGACTCAATGAGCAGTTCTTC
TRBD1	TRBV5-4	many	TRBJ1-2	CASSLGLGTGVSGYTF	TGTGCCAGCAGCTTGGGTTTAGGGACAGGGGTTTCGGGCTACACCTTC
.	TRBV6-5	.	TRBJ2-2	CASSYSNQAHTGELFF	TGTGCCAGCAGTTACTCGAACCAGGCCCACACCGGGGAGCTGTTTTTT
TRBD1	TRBV7-6	.	TRBJ1-4	CASSYGTGNEKLFF	TGTGCCAGCAGCTACGGGACAGGCAATGAAAAACTGTTTTTT
.	TRBV7-2	few	TRBJ2-7	CASSLRRSGLYEQYF	TGTGCCAGCAGCTTAAGGCGATCAGGGCTGTACGAGCAGTACTTC
TRBD1	TRBV5-1	.	TRBJ2-7	CASSQDRGKYEQYF	TGCGCCAGCAGCCAGGACAGGGGGAAGTACGAGCAGTACTTC
TRBD2	TRBV5-1	.	TRBJ2-5	CASSSALAGGETQYF	TGCGCCAGCAGCTCGGCGTTGGCGGGGGGGGAGACCCAGTACTTC
TRBD1	TRBV10-3	.	TRBJ1-5	CAISPTGGKQPQHF	TGTGCCATCAGTCCGACAGGGGGCAAACAGCCCCAGCATTTT
.	TRBV6-5	once	TRBJ2-3	CASTTGGTDTQYF	TGTGCCAGCACCACCGGAGGCACAGATACGCAGTATTTT
TRBD2	TRBV14	.	TRBJ2-7	CASSPPWGGEQYF	TGTGCCAGCAGCCCACCCTGGGGGGGCGAGCAGTACTTC
.	TRBV5-1	.	TRBJ2-7	CASSIPLDPGEQYF	TGCGCCAGCAGCATTCCCCTGGATCCGGGCGAGCAGTACTTC
TRBD1	TRBV27	once	TRBJ1-2	CASSWTGDPIYGYTF	TGTGCCAGCAGTTGGACAGGGGACCCGATCTATGGCTACACCTTC
.	TRBV19	.	TRBJ2-5	CASSIGTDSVNQETQYF	TGTGCCAGTAGTATAGGGACAGACTCAGTGAACCAAGAGACCCAGTACTTC